This T cell receptor (beta chain) was obtained from a study of Graves' ophthalmopathy and Graves' hyperthyroidism. General observations from the study: Ophthalmopathy progression was predicted by the model at 70.59% sensitivity and 72% to 75% specificity.

This clonotype has a handful of counts. What it binds is unknown. The ends were cut back, 0 bases at V and 8 bases at J, with 12 bases in the middle. Germline V lookup: CDR1 SQVTM, CDR2 ANQGSEA. This CDR3 spans 13 amino acids. The starting material, roughly 9.7 ml of fresh peripheral blood, provided the PBMCs. RNA transcripts served as template for amplifying TCR beta CDR3 sequences. The workflow started with a first-round RT-PCR run with HTBI primers and then moved on to a second-round multiplex PCR. MiXCR, applied by TCRdb to the multiplex PCR reads, yields one record per CDR3 protein. The sample carries 660,000 or so distinct CDR3 sequences, over 40% recorded once.

The V and J genes are TRBV29-1 and TRBJ2-3; the D gene is possibly TRBD2 (6 bases). The clonotype originates from an adult man with Graves' ophthalmopathy. The material sequenced was peripheral blood. The CDR3 DNA follows: TGCAGCGTTGAAGATCAGGACTATCTTACGCAGTATTTT. Translation: CSVEDQDYLTQYF.